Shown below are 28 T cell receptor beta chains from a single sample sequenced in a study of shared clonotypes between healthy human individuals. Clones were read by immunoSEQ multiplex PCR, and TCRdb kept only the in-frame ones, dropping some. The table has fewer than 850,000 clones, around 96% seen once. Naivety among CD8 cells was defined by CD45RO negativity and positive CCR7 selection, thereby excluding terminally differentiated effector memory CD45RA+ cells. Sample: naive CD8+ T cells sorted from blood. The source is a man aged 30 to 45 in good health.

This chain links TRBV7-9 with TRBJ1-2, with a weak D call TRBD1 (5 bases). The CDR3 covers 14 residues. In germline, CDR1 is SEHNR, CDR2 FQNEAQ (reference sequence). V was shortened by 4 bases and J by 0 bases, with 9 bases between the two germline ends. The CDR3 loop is CASSSRVTNYGYTF. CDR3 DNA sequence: TGTGCCAGCAGCTCCAGGGTAACTAACTATGGCTACACCTTC.

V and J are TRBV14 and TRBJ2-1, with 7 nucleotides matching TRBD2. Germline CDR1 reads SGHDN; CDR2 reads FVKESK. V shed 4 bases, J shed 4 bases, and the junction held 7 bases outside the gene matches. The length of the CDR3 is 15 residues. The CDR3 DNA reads TGTGCCAGCAGCCCCCCAAGAGCGGGATACAATGAGCAGTTCTTC. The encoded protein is CASSPPRAGYNEQFF.

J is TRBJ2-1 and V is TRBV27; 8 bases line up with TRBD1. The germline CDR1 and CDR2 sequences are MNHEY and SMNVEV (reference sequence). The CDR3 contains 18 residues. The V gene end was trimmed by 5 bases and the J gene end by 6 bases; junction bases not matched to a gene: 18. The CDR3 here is CASSVLRPRDRTGNEQFF. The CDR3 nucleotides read TGTGCCAGCAGTGTCCTCAGGCCCCGGGACAGGACGGGCAATGAGCAGTTCTTC.

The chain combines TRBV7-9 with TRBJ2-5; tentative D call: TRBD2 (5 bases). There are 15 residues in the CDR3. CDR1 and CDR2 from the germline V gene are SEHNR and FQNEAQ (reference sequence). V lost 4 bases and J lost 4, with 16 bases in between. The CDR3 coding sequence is TGTGCCAGCAGCTCGCGTTCGGGGAGCGGAGAGACCCAGTACTTC. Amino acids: CASSSRSGSGETQYF.

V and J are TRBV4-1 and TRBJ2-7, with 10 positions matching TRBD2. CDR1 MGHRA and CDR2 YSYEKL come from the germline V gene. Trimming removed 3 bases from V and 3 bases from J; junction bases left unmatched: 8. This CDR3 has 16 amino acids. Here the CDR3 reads CASSQAGSGRIYEQYF. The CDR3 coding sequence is TGCGCCAGCAGCCAGGCAGGTAGCGGGAGGATCTACGAGCAGTACTTC.

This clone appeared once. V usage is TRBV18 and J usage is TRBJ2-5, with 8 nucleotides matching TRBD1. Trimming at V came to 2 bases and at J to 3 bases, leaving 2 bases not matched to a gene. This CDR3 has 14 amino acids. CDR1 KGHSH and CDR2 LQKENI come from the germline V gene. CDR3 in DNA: TGTGCCAGCTCACCAGAGGGACAGGAAGAGACCCAGTACTTC. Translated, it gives CASSPEGQEETQYF.

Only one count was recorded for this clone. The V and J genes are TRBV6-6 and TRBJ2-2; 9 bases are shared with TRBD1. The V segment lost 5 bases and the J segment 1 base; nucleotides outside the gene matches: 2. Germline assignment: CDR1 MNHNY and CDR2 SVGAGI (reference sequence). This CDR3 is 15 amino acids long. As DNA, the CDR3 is TGTGCCAGCAGTACGGGACAGGGGAACACCGGGGAGCTGTTTTTT. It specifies CASSTGQGNTGELFF.

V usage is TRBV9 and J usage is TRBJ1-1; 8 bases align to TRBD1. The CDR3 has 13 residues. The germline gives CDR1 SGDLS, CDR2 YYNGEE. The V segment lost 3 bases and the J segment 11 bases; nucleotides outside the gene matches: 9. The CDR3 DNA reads TGTGCCAGCAGCGAGTTGGTGACAGGGGATGCTTTCTTT. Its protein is CASSELVTGDAFF.

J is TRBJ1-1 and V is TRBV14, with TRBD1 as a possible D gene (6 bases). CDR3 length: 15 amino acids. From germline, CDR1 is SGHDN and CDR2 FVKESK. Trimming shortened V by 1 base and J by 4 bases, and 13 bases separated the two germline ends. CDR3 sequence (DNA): TGTGCCAGCAGCCAAGGCTCCAGGGGCGGCACTGAAGCTTTCTTT. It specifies CASSQGSRGGTEAFF. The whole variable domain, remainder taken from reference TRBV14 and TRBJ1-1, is EAGVTQFPSHSVIEKGQTVTLRCDPISGHDNLYWYRRVMGKEIKFLLHFVKESKQDESGMPNNRFLAERTGGTYSTLKVQPAELEDSGVYFCASSQGSRGGTEAFFGQGTRLTVV.

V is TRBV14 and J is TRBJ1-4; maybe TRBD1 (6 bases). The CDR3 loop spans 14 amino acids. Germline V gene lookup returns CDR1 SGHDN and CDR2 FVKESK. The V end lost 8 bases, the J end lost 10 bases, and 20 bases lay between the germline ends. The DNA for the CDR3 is TGTGCCAGCCGGGACACAACTACAGTGGGAAAACTGTTTTTT. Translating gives CASRDTTTVGKLFF.

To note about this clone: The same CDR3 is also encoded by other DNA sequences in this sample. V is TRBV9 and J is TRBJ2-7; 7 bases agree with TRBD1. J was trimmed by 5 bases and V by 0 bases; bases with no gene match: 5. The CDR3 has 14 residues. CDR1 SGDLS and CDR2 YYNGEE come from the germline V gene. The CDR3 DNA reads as TGTGCCAGCAGCGTAGGACAGGGTAGAGACGAGCAGTACTTC. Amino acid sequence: CASSVGQGRDEQYF. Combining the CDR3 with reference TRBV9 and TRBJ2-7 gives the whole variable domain DSGVTQTPKHLITATGQRVTLRCSPRSGDLSVYWYQQSLDQGLQFLIQYYNGEERAKGNILERFSAQQFPDLHSELNLSSLELGDSALYFCASSVGQGRDEQYFGPGTRLTVT.

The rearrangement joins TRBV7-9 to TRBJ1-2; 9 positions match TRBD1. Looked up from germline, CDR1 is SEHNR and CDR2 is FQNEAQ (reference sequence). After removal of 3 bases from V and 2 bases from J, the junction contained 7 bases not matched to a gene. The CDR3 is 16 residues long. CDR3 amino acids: CASSFAGTGRNYGYTF. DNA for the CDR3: TGTGCCAGCAGCTTCGCAGGGACAGGGAGAAACTATGGCTACACCTTC.

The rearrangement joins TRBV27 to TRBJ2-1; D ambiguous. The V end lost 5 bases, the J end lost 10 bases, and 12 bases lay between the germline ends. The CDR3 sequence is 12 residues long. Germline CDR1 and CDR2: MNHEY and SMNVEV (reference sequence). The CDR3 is CASSPGPVEQFF. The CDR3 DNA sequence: TGTGCCAGCAGTCCCGGACCCGTGGAGCAGTTCTTC.

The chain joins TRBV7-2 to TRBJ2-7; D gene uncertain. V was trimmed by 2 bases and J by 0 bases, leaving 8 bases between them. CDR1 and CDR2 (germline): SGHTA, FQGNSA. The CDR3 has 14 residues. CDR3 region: CASSLQPRSYEQYF. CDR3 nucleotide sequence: TGTGCCAGCAGCTTACAACCCCGCTCCTACGAGCAGTACTTC.

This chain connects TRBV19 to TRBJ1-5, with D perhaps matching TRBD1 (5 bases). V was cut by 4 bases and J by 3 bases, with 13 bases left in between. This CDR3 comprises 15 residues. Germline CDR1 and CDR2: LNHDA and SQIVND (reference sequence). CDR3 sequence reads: CASSRAGGANQPQHF. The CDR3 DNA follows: TGTGCCAGTAGTAGAGCGGGAGGGGCCAATCAGCCCCAGCATTTT. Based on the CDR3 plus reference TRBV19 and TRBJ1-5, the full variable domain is DGGITQSPKYLFRKEGQNVTLSCEQNLNHDAMYWYRQDPGQGLRLIYYSQIVNDFQKGDIAEGYSVSREKKESFPLTVTSAQKNPTAFYLCASSRAGGANQPQHFGDGTRLSIL.

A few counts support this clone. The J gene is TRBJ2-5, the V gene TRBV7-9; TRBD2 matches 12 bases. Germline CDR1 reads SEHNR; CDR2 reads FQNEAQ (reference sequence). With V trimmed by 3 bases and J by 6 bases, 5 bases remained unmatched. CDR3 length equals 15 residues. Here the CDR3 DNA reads TGTGCCAGCAGCTTTCAGACTAGCGGGAGTCAGACCCAGTACTTC. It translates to CASSFQTSGSQTQYF.

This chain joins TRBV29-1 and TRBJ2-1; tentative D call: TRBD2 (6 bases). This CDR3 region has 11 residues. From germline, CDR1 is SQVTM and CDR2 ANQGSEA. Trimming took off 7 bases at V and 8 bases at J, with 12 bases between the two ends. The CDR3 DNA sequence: TGCAGCGGCCTCGGGGGAGATGAGCAGTTCTTC. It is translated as CSGLGGDEQFF.

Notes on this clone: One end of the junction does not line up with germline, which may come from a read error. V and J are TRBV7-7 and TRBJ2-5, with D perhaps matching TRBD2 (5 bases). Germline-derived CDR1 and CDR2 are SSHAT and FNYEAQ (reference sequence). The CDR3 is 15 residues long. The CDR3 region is CASSFSQRAQETQYF. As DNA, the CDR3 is TGTGCTAGCAGCTTCAGCCAGAGGGCCCAAGAGACCCAGTACTTC.

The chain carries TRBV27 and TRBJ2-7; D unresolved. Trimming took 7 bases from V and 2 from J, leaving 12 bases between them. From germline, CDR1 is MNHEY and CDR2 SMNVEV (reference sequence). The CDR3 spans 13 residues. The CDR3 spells CASTSIPPYEQYF. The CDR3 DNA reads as TGTGCCAGCACTTCCATACCCCCCTACGAGCAGTACTTC.

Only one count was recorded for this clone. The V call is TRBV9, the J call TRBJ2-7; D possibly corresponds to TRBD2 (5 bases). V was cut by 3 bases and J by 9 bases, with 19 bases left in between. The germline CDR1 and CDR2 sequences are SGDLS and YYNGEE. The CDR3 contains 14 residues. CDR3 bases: TGTGCCAGCAGCGGGCAGGACTCGCCCCTTGTGCAGTACTTC. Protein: CASSGQDSPLVQYF.

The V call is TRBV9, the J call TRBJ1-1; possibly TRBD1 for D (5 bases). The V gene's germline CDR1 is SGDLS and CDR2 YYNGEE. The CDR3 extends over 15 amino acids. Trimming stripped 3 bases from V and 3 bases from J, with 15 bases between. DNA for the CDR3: TGTGCCAGCAGCGCCAACACCAGGGAGGACACTGAAGCTTTCTTT. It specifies CASSANTREDTEAFF.

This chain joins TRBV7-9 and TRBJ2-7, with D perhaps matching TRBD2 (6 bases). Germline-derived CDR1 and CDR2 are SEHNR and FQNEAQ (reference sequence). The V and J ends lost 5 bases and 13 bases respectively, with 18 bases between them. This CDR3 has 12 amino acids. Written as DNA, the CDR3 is TGTGCCAGCAGCAACTTGGCGGGGTTGGCTTACTTC. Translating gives CASSNLAGLAYF.

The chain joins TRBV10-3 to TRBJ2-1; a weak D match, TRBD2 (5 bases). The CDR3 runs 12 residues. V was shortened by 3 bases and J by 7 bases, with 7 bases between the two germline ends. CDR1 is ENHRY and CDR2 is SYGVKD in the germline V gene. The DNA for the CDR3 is TGTGCCATCAGTGATGCGGGTAATGAGCAGTTCTTC. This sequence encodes CAISDAGNEQFF.

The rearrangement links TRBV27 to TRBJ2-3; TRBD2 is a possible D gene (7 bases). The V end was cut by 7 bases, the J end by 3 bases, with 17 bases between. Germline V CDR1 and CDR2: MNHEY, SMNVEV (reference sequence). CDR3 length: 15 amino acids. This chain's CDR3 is CASTTRGGRTDTQYF. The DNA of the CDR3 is TGTGCCAGCACCACTAGGGGGGGGCGGACAGATACGCAGTATTTT.

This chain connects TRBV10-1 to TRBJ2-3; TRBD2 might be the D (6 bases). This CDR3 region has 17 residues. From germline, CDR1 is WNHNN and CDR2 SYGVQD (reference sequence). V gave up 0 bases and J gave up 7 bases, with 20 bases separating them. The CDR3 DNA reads TGCGCCAGCAGTGAGTCGACGAGGGACGGGAGACACCATACGCAGTATTTT. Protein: CASSESTRDGRHHTQYF.

The CDR3: CATSRGGTANQPQHF. In nucleotides, the CDR3 is TGTGCCACCAGCAGAGGAGGGACAGCTAATCAGCCCCAGCATTTT. This chain uses TRBV15 with TRBJ1-5; 7 bases align to TRBD1. This CDR3 contains 15 residues. Germline V lookup: CDR1 LNHNV, CDR2 YYDKDF (reference sequence). J gave up 4 bases and V 1 base, and 4 bases lay outside the gene matches.

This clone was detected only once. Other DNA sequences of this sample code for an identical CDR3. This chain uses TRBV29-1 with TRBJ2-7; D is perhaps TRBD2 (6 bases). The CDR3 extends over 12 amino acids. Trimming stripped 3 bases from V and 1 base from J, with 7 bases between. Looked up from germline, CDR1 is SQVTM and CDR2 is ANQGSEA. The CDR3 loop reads CSVDGGSYEQYF. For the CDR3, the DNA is TGCAGCGTTGACGGGGGATCCTACGAGCAGTACTTC.

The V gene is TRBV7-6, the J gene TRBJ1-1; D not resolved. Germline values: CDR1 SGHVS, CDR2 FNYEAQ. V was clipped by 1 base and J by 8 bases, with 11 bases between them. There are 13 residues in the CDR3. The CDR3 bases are TGTGCCAGCAGCTTAGACGCAGGCCAGGAAGCTTTCTTT. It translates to CASSLDAGQEAFF.